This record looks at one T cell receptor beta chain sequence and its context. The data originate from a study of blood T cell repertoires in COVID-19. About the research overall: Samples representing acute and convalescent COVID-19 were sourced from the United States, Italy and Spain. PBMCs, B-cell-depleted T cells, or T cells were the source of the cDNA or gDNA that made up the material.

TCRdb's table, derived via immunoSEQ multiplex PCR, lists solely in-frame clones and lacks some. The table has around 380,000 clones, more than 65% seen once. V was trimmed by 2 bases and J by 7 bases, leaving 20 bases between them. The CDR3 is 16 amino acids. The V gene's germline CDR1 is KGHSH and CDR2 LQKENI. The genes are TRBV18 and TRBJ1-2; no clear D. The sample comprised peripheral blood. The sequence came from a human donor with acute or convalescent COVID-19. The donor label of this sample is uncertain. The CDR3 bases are TGTGCCAGCTCACCAGAAAACCGGGATCTTGGAGGTGGCTACACCTTC. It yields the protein CASSPENRDLGGGYTF.